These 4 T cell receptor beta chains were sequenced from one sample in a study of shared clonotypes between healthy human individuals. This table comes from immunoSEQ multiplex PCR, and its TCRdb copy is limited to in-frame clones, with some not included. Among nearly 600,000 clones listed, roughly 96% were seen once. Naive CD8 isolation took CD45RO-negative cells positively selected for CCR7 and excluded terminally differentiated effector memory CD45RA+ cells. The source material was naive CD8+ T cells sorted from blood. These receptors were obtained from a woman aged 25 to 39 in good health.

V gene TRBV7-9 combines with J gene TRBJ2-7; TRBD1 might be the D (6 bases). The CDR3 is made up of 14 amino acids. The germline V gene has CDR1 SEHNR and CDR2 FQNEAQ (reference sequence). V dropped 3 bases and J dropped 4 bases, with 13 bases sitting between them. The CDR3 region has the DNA TGTGCCAGCAGCTTGGGGACAAAATATTACGAGCAGTACTTC. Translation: CASSLGTKYYEQYF. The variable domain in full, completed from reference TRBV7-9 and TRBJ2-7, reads DTGVSQNPRHKITKRGQNVTFRCDPISEHNRLYWYRQTLGQGPEFLTYFQNEAQLEKSRLLSDRFSAERPKGSFSTLEIQRTEQGDSAMYLCASSLGTKYYEQYFGPGTRLTVT.

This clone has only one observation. CDR3 amino acids: CASSQDWGVNYGYTF. CDR3 bases: TGTGCCAGCAGCCAAGATTGGGGAGTTAACTATGGCTACACCTTC. The chain has TRBV4-2 and TRBJ1-2, with no clear D. Germline V gene sequence: CDR1 LGHNA, CDR2 YNFKEQ. Trimming stripped 0 bases from V and 1 base from J, with 9 bases between. The CDR3 consists of 15 residues.

The CDR3 is CASSPGVEAGELFF. The CDR3 DNA sequence: TGTGCCAGCAGCCCCGGGGTTGAGGCCGGGGAGCTGTTTTTT. The J gene is TRBJ2-2, the V gene TRBV5-6; tentatively, D is TRBD2 (5 bases). The CDR3 sequence is 14 residues long. V lost 4 bases to trimming and J lost 6 bases, with 13 bases between them. Germline loops: CDR1 SGHDT, CDR2 YYEEEE.

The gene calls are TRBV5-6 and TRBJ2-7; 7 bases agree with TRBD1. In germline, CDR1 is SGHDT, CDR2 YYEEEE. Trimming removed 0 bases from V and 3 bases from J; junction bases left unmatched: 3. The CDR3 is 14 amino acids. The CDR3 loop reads CASSLEPGGYEQYF. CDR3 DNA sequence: TGTGCCAGCAGCTTGGAGCCAGGGGGCTACGAGCAGTACTTC.